Listed below are T cell receptor beta chains from one sample, sequenced in a study of PD-1 blockade in classical Hodgkin lymphoma. Sequencing used immunoSEQ multiplex PCR; TCRdb keeps in-frame clones, though not all of them. The profile covers some 93,000 clones, with 78% appearing a single time and approximately 9% taken by the ten largest. Source: peripheral blood mononuclear cells (PBMCs), taken before the fourth cycle of nivolumab. Receptors originate from a human donor with classical Hodgkin lymphoma. Each CDR3 is given with its conserved first and last residue. D genes are given only for firm matches. Size tells how often a clone was seen (once, few, many) or the class of an expanded clone, and some rows leave it out.

J,V,size,D,CDR3,DNA
TRBJ1-1,TRBV7-2,-,-,CASRSLRGRGEAFF,TGTGCCAGCAGATCCCTGAGAGGCAGGGGTGAAGCTTTCTTT
TRBJ2-1,TRBV7-6,-,-,CASSAAVAGYNEQFF,TGTGCCAGCAGCGCCGCGGTCGCGGGCTACAATGAGCAGTTCTTC
TRBJ2-1,TRBV30,-,TRBD1,CAWSADRGLYNEQFF,TGTGCCTGGAGCGCGGACAGGGGCCTCTACAATGAGCAGTTCTTC
TRBJ1-5,TRBV6-4,many,-,CASSDSDSPSNQPQHF,TGTGCCAGCAGTGACTCGGACAGCCCAAGCAATCAGCCCCAGCATTTT
TRBJ2-3,TRBV2,-,-,CASSQGGQVDTQYF,TGTGCCAGCAGTCAGGGGGGGCAGGTAGATACGCAGTATTTT
TRBJ2-1,TRBV10-3,-,-,CAISEFVGGEEQFF,TGTGCCATCAGTGAGTTCGTGGGGGGAGAGGAGCAGTTCTTC
TRBJ1-5,TRBV19,-,TRBD1,CASSIDRWTGTYSNQPQHF,TGTGCCAGTAGTATAGATCGCTGGACAGGGACGTATAGCAATCAGCCCCAGCATTTT
TRBJ1-2,TRBV2,-,-,CASSEARWTYGYTF,TGTGCCAGCAGTGAAGCCAGGTGGACCTATGGCTACACCTTC
TRBJ2-7,TRBV19,-,-,CASSYDLEGYEQYF,TGTGCCAGTAGTTACGATCTGGAGGGCTACGAGCAGTACTTC
TRBJ1-1,TRBV6-5,-,TRBD1,CASSRGQGGNTEAFF,TGTGCCAGCAGTAGGGGACAGGGGGGGAACACTGAAGCTTTCTTT
TRBJ1-4,TRBV6-5,-,-,CASSYSKGGSEKLFF,TGTGCCAGCAGTTACTCGAAGGGGGGTAGTGAAAAACTGTTTTTT
TRBJ2-5,TRBV7-7,few,TRBD2,CASSLGASGVETQYF,TGTGCTAGCAGCTTAGGGGCTAGCGGGGTTGAGACCCAGTACTTC
TRBJ2-7,TRBV28,few,-,CASSIPGSLPTKQYF,TGTGCCAGCAGCATACCGGGGTCCCTACCTACGAAGCAGTACTTC
TRBJ1-1,TRBV28,-,-,CASGRITEAFF,TGTGCCAGCGGAAGGATCACTGAAGCTTTCTTT
TRBJ1-1,TRBV25-1,-,-,CASSENMGEAFF,TGTGCCAGCAGTGAGAATATGGGTGAAGCTTTCTTT
TRBJ2-3,TRBV19,-,-,CASSIRSIDTQYF,TGTGCCAGTAGTATACGCTCTATAGATACGCAGTATTTT
TRBJ2-7,TRBV11-2,once,TRBD2,CASSPSPSGLSYEQYF,TGTGCCAGCAGCCCCTCCCCTAGCGGGCTCTCCTACGAGCAGTACTTC
TRBJ2-7,TRBV9,-,TRBD2,CASSNSGPSGGGEQYF,TGTGCCAGCAGCAATAGCGGGCCTAGCGGGGGGGGAGAGCAGTACTTC
TRBJ2-7,TRBV14,-,-,CASSPGTLMYEQYF,TGTGCCAGCAGCCCCGGGACCCTAATGTACGAGCAGTACTTC
TRBJ2-3,TRBV7-3,-,-,CASSRGLATDTQYF,TGTGCCAGCAGCAGAGGGTTGGCCACAGATACGCAGTATTTT
TRBJ1-1,TRBV4-1,-,-,CASSPDSFMNTEAFF,TGCGCCAGCAGTCCCGACAGCTTCATGAACACTGAAGCTTTCTTT
TRBJ2-7,TRBV29-1,-,-,CSVVRGETEQYF,TGCAGCGTTGTCCGCGGGGAGACCGAGCAGTACTTC
TRBJ2-2,TRBV11-3,-,TRBD2,CASSPRTSGPFGELFF,TGTGCCAGCAGCCCCAGGACTAGCGGGCCCTTCGGGGAGCTGTTTTTT
TRBJ1-6,TRBV10-3,-,-,CACYRGQPLHF,TGTGCCTGCTACCGGGGGCAACCCCTCCACTTT
TRBJ2-3,TRBV5-4,-,TRBD2,CASSLGSGSTDTQYF,TGTGCCAGCAGCTTGGGTAGCGGGAGCACAGATACGCAGTATTTT
TRBJ1-4,TRBV27,once,-,CASSGKPRGEKLFF,TGTGCCAGCAGTGGTAAACCTCGAGGTGAAAAACTGTTTTTT
TRBJ1-5,TRBV23-1,-,-,CASSLCLGRQPQHF,TGCGCCAGCAGCCTTTGCCTCGGCCGTCAGCCCCAGCATTTT
TRBJ2-7,TRBV7-2,-,TRBD2,CASRMTGTSGSEQYF,TGTGCCAGCAGAATGACCGGGACTAGCGGGAGCGAGCAGTACTTC
TRBJ1-4,TRBV19,few,-,CASSGGKLFF,TGTGCCAGTAGTGGAGGAAAACTGTTTTTT
TRBJ2-7,TRBV6-6,-,TRBD1,CASTRGTNYEQYF,TGTGCCAGCACCAGGGGGACAAACTACGAGCAGTACTTC
TRBJ1-1,TRBV9,-,-,CASSPRQYMNTEAFF,TGTGCCAGCAGCCCTCGACAGTACATGAACACTGAAGCTTTCTTT
TRBJ2-7,TRBV5-1,-,-,CASSLGGYEQYF,TGCGCCAGCAGCTTGGGGGGGTACGAGCAGTACTTC
TRBJ2-1,TRBV7-3,-,TRBD2,CASSLPGLAGYNEQFF,TGTGCCAGCAGCTTACCGGGACTAGCGGGTTACAATGAGCAGTTCTTC
TRBJ1-3,TRBV6-5,-,-,CASSYGLDSGNTIYF,TGTGCCAGCAGTTACGGACTGGACTCTGGAAACACCATATATTTT
TRBJ2-1,TRBV20-1,-,TRBD2,CSARVGLAGFF,TGCAGTGCTAGAGTGGGACTAGCGGGGTTCTTC
TRBJ2-7,TRBV2,once,-,CASSETLFGEQYF,TGTGCCAGCAGTGAAACCTTGTTCGGCGAGCAGTACTTC
TRBJ2-2,TRBV25-1,-,-,CASTTGRVTGELFF,TGTGCCAGCACCACGGGGAGAGTCACCGGGGAGCTGTTTTTT
TRBJ1-4,TRBV9,-,-,CASSAPPGGKLFF,TGTGCCAGCAGCGCCCCTCCTGGGGGAAAACTGTTTTTT
TRBJ1-2,TRBV25-1,once,-,CASSGANYGYTF,TGTGCCAGCAGTGGGGCGAACTATGGCTACACCTTC
TRBJ2-5,TRBV15,-,TRBD2,CATSRGASGQWTQYF,TGTGCCACCAGCAGGGGGGCTAGCGGGCAGTGGACCCAGTACTTC